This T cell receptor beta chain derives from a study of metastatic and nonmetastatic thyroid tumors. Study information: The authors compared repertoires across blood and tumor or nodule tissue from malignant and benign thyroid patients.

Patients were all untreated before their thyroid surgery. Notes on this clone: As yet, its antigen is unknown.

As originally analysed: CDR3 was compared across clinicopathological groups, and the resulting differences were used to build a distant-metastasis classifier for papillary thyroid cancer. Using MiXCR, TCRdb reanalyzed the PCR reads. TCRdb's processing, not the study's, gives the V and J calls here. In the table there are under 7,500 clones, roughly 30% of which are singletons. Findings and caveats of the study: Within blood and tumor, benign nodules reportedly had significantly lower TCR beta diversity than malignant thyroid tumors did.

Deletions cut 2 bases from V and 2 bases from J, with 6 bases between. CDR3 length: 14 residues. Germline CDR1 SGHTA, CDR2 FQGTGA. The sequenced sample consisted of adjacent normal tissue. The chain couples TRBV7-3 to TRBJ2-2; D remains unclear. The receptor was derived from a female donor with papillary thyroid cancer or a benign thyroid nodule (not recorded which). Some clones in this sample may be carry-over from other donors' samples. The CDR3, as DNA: TGTGCCAGCAGCTTACAGCCCAACACCGGGGAGCTGTTTTTT. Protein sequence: CASSLQPNTGELFF.